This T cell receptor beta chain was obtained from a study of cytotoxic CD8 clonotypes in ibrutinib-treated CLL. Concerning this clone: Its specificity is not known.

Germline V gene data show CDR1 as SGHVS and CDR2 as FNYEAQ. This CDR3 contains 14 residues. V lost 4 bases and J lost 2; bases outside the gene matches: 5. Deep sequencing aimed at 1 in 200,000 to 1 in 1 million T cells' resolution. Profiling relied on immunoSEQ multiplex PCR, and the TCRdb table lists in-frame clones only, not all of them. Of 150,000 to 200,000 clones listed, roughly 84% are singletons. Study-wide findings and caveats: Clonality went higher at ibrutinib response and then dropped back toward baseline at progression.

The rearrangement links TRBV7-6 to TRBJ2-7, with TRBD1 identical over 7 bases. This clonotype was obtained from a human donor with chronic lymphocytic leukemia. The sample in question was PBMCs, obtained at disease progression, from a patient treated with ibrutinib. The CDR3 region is CASSSPGQTYEQYF. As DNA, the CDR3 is TGTGCCAGCAGCTCTCCGGGACAGACCTACGAGCAGTACTTC.